Below are 29 T cell receptor beta chains sequenced from a single sample in a study of blood T cells in healthy people across ages. A second about 6 to 12 cycle PCR used barcoded and J-beta primers. Using its own MiXCR run on the 5' RACE reads, TCRdb lists one record per CDR3 protein. The data contain 800,000 to 900,000 distinct CDR3 sequences, approximately 67% of them singletons. Sequencing input: blood. The receptors here all came from a man younger than 45 in good health.

The chain combines TRBV28 with TRBJ2-5; maybe TRBD1 (7 bases). The J call is in doubt because the DNA end fits TRBJ2-7 better. Germline V gives CDR1 MDHEN, CDR2 SYDVKM. CDR3 size: 15 residues. The CDR3 nucleotides read TGTGCCAGCAGTACACGGGGGACAGCTCCCGACGAGCAGTACTTC. It yields the protein CASSTRGTAPDEQYF.

The rearrangement links TRBV10-3 to TRBJ1-5; no reliable D call. The CDR3 extends over 14 amino acids. The V gene lost 0 bases and the J gene lost 4 bases, with 7 bases spanning the gap. Germline-derived CDR1 and CDR2 are ENHRY and SYGVKD. The CDR3 DNA follows: TGTGCCATCAGTGAGTCGACGGAGAATCAGCCCCAGCATTTT. This codes for CAISESTENQPQHF.

The genes are TRBV9 and TRBJ2-4, with D perhaps matching TRBD1 or TRBD2 (5 bases each). The CDR3 consists of 18 residues. Trimming stripped 3 bases from V and 1 base from J, with 20 bases between. From germline, CDR1 is SGDLS and CDR2 YYNGEE. The CDR3 DNA follows: TGTGCCAGCAGCGAAACGACGGGACCCAGGTCGGCCAAAAACATTCAGTACTTC. It yields the protein CASSETTGPRSAKNIQYF.

This clonotype showed up just a few times. The J gene is TRBJ2-5, the V gene TRBV20-1; the match to TRBD1 covers 7 bases. The J call could be wrong; TRBJ2-7 is a better fit for the DNA end. Germline V lookup: CDR1 DFQATT, CDR2 SNEGSKA (reference sequence). CDR3 length equals 13 residues. CDR3 residues: CSVTGVRRYEQYF. The DNA of the CDR3 is TGCAGTGTCACAGGGGTAAGACGCTACGAGCAGTACTTC.

In this sample, this clonotype turned up a few times. The J gene is TRBJ2-1, the V gene TRBV7-3, with D tentatively TRBD1 (5 bases). Trimming removed 4 bases from V and 7 bases from J, with 8 bases in between. CDR1 and CDR2 (germline): SGHTA, FQGTGA. The CDR3 runs 12 residues. CDR3 loop: CASSSDRNEQFF. The CDR3 region has the DNA TGTGCCAGCAGCTCCGACAGAAATGAGCAGTTCTTC.

DNA for the CDR3: TGCGCCAGCAGCCTGGGACAGGCAACTAATGAAAAACTGTTTTTT. Residues: CASSLGQATNEKLFF. The V and J genes are TRBV5-1 and TRBJ1-4; 8 bases agree with TRBD1. CDR3 length: 15 residues. Germline V CDR1 and CDR2: SGHRS, YFSETQ. The junction had 2 bases not matched to a gene; V was cut back by 4 bases and J by 0 bases.

V usage is TRBV27 and J usage is TRBJ2-3, with 7 bases identical to TRBD2. Per the germline V gene, CDR1 is MNHEY and CDR2 is SMNVEV (reference sequence). CDR3 length: 14 residues. After removal of 5 bases from V and 4 bases from J, the junction contained 6 bases not matched to a gene. CDR3 loop: CASSVRGRADTQYF. As DNA, the CDR3 is TGTGCCAGCAGTGTGCGGGGGAGGGCAGATACGCAGTATTTT.

The chain has TRBV24-1 and TRBJ1-4; TRBD1 agrees at 8 bases. Unmatched junction bases numbered 10, after V lost 3 bases and J lost 5 bases. CDR1 is KGHDR and CDR2 is SFDVKD in the germline V gene. This CDR3 is 17 amino acids long. CDR3 loop: CATSDAGLPGGNEKLFF. The CDR3 DNA is TGTGCCACCAGTGATGCGGGTTTACCAGGGGGCAATGAAAAACTGTTTTTT.

V and J are TRBV20-1 and TRBJ2-3, with TRBD1 matching over 11 bases. Per germline, CDR1 DFQATT and CDR2 SNEGSKA (reference sequence). This CDR3 region has 14 residues. J was trimmed by 8 bases and V by 5 bases; bases with no gene match: 9. The CDR3 region has the DNA TGCAGTGCTCCCCGGGACAGGGGGTTGGGTACGCAGTATTTT. Translation gives CSAPRDRGLGTQYF.

Only a few counts were recorded for this clonotype. One end of the junction fails to match germline, which may point to a read error. This chain joins TRBV20-1 and TRBJ2-4, with D possibly called TRBD1 or TRBD2 (5 bases each). Germline loops: CDR1 DFQATT, CDR2 SNEGSKA (reference sequence). The CDR3 sequence is 15 residues long. CDR3 DNA sequence: TGTAGTACCCCTCCCCTGGGGACAGCCAAAAACATTCAGTACTTC. It translates to CSTPPLGTAKNIQYF.

J is TRBJ1-2 and V is TRBV4-1, with D unclear. From germline, CDR1 is MGHRA and CDR2 YSYEKL. The length of the CDR3 is 16 residues. Between the trimmed V and J ends, which lost 0 bases and 8 bases, there was a span of 19 bases. DNA of the CDR3: TGCGCCAGCAGCCAAGAAACCTATCAAGCATATGGGGGCTACACCTTC. Amino acids: CASSQETYQAYGGYTF.

The chain couples TRBV7-3 to TRBJ2-1; possibly TRBD1 or TRBD2 for D (6 bases each). The V end was cut by 1 base, the J end by 2 bases, with 9 bases between. The CDR3 covers 15 residues. The germline gives CDR1 SGHTA, CDR2 FQGTGA. The CDR3 DNA follows: TGTGCCAGCAGCTTAAAGGGGGGCACCTACAATGAGCAGTTCTTC. This encodes CASSLKGGTYNEQFF.

The chain has TRBV20-1 and TRBJ2-5, with TRBD2 as a possible D gene (5 bases). The end of the DNA aligns better with TRBJ2-7, so the J call may be wrong. The germline V gene has CDR1 DFQATT and CDR2 SNEGSKA (reference sequence). The CDR3 length is 13 residues. CDR3 sequence (DNA): TGCAGTGCTCTGGACGGTCTCGGGGACGAGCAGTACTTC. Translation: CSALDGLGDEQYF.

The chain recombines TRBV29-1 with TRBJ2-5; D unclear. The J call is uncertain, as TRBJ2-7 better fits the DNA end. The CDR3 consists of 12 residues. The germline gives CDR1 SQVTM, CDR2 ANQGSEA. This CDR3 reads CSVRNIAYEQYF. The CDR3 coding sequence is TGCAGCGTTAGAAACATCGCCTACGAGCAGTACTTC.

This rearrangement joins TRBV3-1 to TRBJ2-1, with 10 positions matching TRBD2. Germline trimming cut 4 bases from V and 2 bases from J; bases unmatched to any gene: 8. This CDR3 comprises 17 residues. CDR1 and CDR2 (germline): LGHDT, YNNKEL (reference sequence). Here the CDR3 reads CASSRKPSGRAYNEQFF. CDR3 in DNA: TGTGCCAGCAGCCGAAAGCCTAGCGGGAGAGCCTACAATGAGCAGTTCTTC.

The count of this clonotype is one. The chain combines TRBV7-6 with TRBJ1-6; TRBD1 aligns across 7 bases. Trimming took 0 bases from V and 7 from J; bases not matched to a gene: 15. This CDR3 has 19 amino acids. CDR1 and CDR2 (germline): SGHVS, FNYEAQ. CDR3 DNA: TGTGCCAGCAGCTTAGCGTGGGTAGCAGGGGGATCCTCAAATTCACCCCTCCACTTT. Its translation: CASSLAWVAGGSSNSPLHF.

J is TRBJ2-2 and V is TRBV4-2; D possibly corresponds to TRBD1 (5 bases). Per the germline V gene, CDR1 is LGHNA and CDR2 is YNFKEQ. Trimming pared 1 base from V and 4 bases from J, leaving 10 bases between. This CDR3 is built from 15 residues. CDR3 sequence: CASSQADKSTGELFF. DNA of the CDR3: TGTGCCAGCAGCCAAGCGGACAAGAGCACCGGGGAGCTGTTTTTT.

The chain carries TRBV5-1 and TRBJ2-7, with 8 nucleotides matching TRBD2. This CDR3 is 13 amino acids long. In germline, CDR1 is SGHRS, CDR2 YFSETQ. Trimming cost V 7 bases and J 7 bases; bases outside gene matches: 10. The CDR3 bases are TGCGCCAGCTTAAGCGGGGGACTAGAAGAGCAGTACTTC. This translates into CASLSGGLEEQYF.

This clonotype was counted a few times. V and J are TRBV4-1 and TRBJ2-1; 11 nucleotides align to TRBD2. Germline V gives CDR1 MGHRA, CDR2 YSYEKL. V gave up 5 bases and J gave up 0 bases; unmatched junction bases: 6. The CDR3 runs to 17 residues. DNA for the CDR3: TGCGCCAGCAGCAGTGTAGCGGGGGGGCTCTCCTACAATGAGCAGTTCTTC. Amino acid sequence: CASSSVAGGLSYNEQFF.

This clonotype was seen a handful of times. V gene TRBV29-1 combines with J gene TRBJ2-7; D assignment may be TRBD1 or TRBD2 (5 bases each). Germline V gene lookup returns CDR1 SQVTM and CDR2 ANQGSEA. The CDR3 is 13 residues long. V was clipped by 3 bases and J by 5 bases, with 14 bases between them. Here the CDR3 DNA reads TGCAGCGTTGATGAGGGGCTTAGGAACGAGCAGTACTTC. Translation gives CSVDEGLRNEQYF.

The sample holds one count of this clonotype. The chain is built from TRBV4-2 and TRBJ2-1; D may correspond to TRBD1 or TRBD2 (6 bases each). V gave up 3 bases and J gave up 10 bases, with 16 bases separating them. Germline loops: CDR1 LGHNA, CDR2 YNFKEQ. CDR3 size: 14 residues. CDR3 in DNA: TGTGCCAGCAGCCATGGATGGGGGGCCCGGGAGCAGTTCTTC. Amino acids: CASSHGWGAREQFF.

This chain joins TRBV20-1 and TRBJ1-2; 10 bases agree with TRBD1. CDR3 length equals 16 residues. Trimming removed 2 bases from V and 7 bases from J; junction bases left unmatched: 13. The V gene's germline CDR1 is DFQATT and CDR2 SNEGSKA (reference sequence). This CDR3 reads CSARPLGDRGSSGYTF. Written as DNA, the CDR3 is TGCAGTGCTAGACCCCTGGGGGACAGGGGTTCGAGTGGCTACACCTTC.

In the case of this clonotype: The germline gene is not matched at one end of the junction; a read error may be the cause. V usage is TRBV4-2 and J usage is TRBJ2-1, with 9 bases fitting TRBD2. In germline, CDR1 is LGHNA, CDR2 YNFKEQ. This CDR3 region has 17 residues. The CDR3 spells CASSQGALAGGDNERFF. CDR3 DNA: TGTGCCAGCAGTCAAGGGGCACTGGCGGGGGGGGACAATGAGCGGTTCTTC.

The chain links TRBV4-3 to TRBJ2-5; D not resolved. With the DNA end fitting TRBJ2-7 better, the J assignment may be wrong. The CDR3 totals 15 residues. Germline CDR1 is LGHNA and CDR2 is YSLEER. The CDR3 DNA reads TGCGCCAGCAGCCAAGATCTCGGGTTCTACTACGAGCAGTACTTC. Amino acid sequence: CASSQDLGFYYEQYF.

CDR3 nucleotide sequence: TGTGCCAGCAGCCACCCGGACAGTGGTTCCTACAATGAGCAGTTCTTC. Translation gives CASSHPDSGSYNEQFF. The chain links TRBV4-2 to TRBJ2-1; maybe TRBD1 (6 bases). Trimming left V 3 bases short and J 1 base short, with 13 bases between. Germline lookup yields CDR1 LGHNA and CDR2 YNFKEQ. The CDR3 extends over 16 amino acids.

The rearrangement links TRBV10-3 to TRBJ2-1; D perhaps matches TRBD1 (5 bases). With 8 bases removed from V and 4 bases from J, the gap between germline ends came to 12 bases. The CDR3 is 13 residues long. Per the germline V gene, CDR1 is ENHRY and CDR2 is SYGVKD. CDR3 protein: CAIDTGTYNEQFF. The CDR3 DNA sequence: TGTGCCATCGACACAGGCACGTACAATGAGCAGTTCTTC.

In this sample, this clonotype turned up a few times. Here the CDR3 DNA reads TGTGCCACCAGCAGAGAGGAGGGAGGCGAGCAGTACTTC. This encodes CATSREEGGEQYF. The V call is TRBV15, the J call TRBJ2-5; a weak D match, TRBD2 (6 bases). The DNA matches TRBJ2-7 better at its end, which makes the J call doubtful. CDR3 size: 13 residues. Germline assignment: CDR1 LNHNV and CDR2 YYDKDF (reference sequence).

J is TRBJ2-5 and V is TRBV5-6; D is possibly TRBD2 (5 bases). This CDR3 region has 14 residues. Germline values: CDR1 SGHDT, CDR2 YYEEEE. The V and J ends lost 4 bases and 4 bases respectively, with 14 bases between them. The CDR3 DNA sequence: TGTGCCAGCAGCCTTACGCTGGCGGGAGAGACCCAGTACTTC. Translation: CASSLTLAGETQYF.

This clonotype was recorded only once. The gene calls are TRBV20-1 and TRBJ2-5; no firm D call. V was cut by 6 bases and J by 5 bases, with 10 bases left in between. Per the germline V gene, CDR1 is DFQATT and CDR2 is SNEGSKA (reference sequence). The CDR3 runs 11 residues. CDR3 loop: CSAVSGETQYF. The CDR3 coding sequence is TGCAGTGCGGTTAGTGGGGAGACCCAGTACTTC.